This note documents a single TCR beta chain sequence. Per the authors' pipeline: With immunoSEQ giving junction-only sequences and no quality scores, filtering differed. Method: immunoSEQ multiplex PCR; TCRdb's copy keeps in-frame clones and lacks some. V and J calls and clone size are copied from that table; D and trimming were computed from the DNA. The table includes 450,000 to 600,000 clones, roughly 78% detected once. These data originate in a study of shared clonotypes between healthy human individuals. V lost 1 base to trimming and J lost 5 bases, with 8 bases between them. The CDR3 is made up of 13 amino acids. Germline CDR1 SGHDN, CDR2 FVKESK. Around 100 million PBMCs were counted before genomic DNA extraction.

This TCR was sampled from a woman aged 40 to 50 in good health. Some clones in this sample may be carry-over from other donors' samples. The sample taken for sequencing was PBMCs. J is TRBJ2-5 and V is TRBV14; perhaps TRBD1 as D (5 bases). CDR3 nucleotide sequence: TGTGCCAGCAGCCAAGCAGGGCGGGAGACCCAGTACTTC. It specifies CASSQAGRETQYF. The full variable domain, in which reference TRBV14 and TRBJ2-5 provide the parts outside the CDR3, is EAGVTQFPSHSVIEKGQTVTLRCDPISGHDNLYWYRRVMGKEIKFLLHFVKESKQDESGMPNNRFLAERTGGTYSTLKVQPAELEDSGVYFCASSQAGRETQYFGPGTRLLVL.